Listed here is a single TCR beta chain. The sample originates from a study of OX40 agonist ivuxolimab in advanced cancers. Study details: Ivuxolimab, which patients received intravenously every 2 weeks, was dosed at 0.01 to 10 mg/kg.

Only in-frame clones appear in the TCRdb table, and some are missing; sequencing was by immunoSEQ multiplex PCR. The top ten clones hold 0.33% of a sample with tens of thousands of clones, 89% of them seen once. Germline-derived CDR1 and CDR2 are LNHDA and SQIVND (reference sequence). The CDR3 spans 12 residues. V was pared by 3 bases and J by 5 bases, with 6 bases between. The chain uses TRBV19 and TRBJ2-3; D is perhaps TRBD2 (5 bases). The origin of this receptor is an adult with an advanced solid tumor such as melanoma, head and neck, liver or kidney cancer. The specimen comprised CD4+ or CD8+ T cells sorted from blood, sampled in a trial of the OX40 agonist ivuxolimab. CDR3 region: CASSIGGDTQYF. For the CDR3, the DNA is TGTGCCAGTAGTATCGGAGGAGATACGCAGTATTTT.